The present T cell receptor (beta chain) was sequenced within a study of blood T cell repertoires in COVID-19. Study-wide context: T cells, B-cell-depleted T cells, or PBMCs provided the cDNA or gDNA that served as material.

TCRdb's table, derived via immunoSEQ multiplex PCR, lists solely in-frame clones and lacks some. Here the sample spans fewer than 250,000 clones, around 90% being singletons. Living in roughly 25 US areas, the participants were between about 18 and 100 years of age. The V end was cut by 3 bases, the J end by 0 bases, with 3 bases between. Germline-derived CDR1 and CDR2 are SEHNR and FQNEAQ (reference sequence). The CDR3 is made up of 12 amino acids. V and J are TRBV7-9 and TRBJ2-7; unclear D gene. The TCR was taken from a man aged 25-45 years who had been exposed to COVID-19. Sequencing used PBMCs or T cells enriched from blood (not recorded which). CDR3 nucleotides: TGTGCCAGCAGCTTCCACTCCTACGAGCAGTACTTC. It encodes CASSFHSYEQYF.